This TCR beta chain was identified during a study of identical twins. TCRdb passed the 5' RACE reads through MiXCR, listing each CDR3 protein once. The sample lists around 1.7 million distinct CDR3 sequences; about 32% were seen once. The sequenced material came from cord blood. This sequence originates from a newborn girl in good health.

The CDR3 nucleotides are TGTGCCAGTCTAGCGGTAGTAGATACGCAGTATTTT. Translation: CASLAVVDTQYF. The rearrangement joins TRBV19 to TRBJ2-3, with 7 positions matching TRBD2. The V gene's germline CDR1 is LNHDA and CDR2 SQIVND (reference sequence). The CDR3 loop spans 12 amino acids. With V trimmed by 8 bases and J by 5 bases, 4 bases remained unmatched.